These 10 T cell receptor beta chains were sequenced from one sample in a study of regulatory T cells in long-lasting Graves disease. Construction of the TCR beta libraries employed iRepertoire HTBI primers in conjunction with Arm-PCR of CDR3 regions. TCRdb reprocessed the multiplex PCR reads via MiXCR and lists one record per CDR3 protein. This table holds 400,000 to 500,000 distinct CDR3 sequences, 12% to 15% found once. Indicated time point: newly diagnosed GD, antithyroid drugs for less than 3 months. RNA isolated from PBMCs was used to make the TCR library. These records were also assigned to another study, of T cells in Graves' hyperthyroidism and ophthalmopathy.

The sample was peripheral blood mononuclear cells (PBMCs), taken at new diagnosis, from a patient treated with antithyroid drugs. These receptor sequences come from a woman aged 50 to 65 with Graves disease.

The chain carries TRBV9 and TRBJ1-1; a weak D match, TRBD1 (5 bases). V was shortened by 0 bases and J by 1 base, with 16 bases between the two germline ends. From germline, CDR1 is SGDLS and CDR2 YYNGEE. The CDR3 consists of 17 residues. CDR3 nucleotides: TGTGCCAGCAGCGTAGATTTGGGAGGGGCAGGGAACACTGAAGCTTTCTTT. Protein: CASSVDLGGAGNTEAFF.

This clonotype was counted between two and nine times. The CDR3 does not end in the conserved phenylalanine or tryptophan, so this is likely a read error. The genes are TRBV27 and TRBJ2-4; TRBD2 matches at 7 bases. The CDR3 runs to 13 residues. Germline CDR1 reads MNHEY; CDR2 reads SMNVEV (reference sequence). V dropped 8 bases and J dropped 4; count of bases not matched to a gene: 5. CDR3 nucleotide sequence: TGTGCCAGCGCGGGAGAGGATAAAAACATTCAGTACCTC. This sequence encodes CASAGEDKNIQYL.

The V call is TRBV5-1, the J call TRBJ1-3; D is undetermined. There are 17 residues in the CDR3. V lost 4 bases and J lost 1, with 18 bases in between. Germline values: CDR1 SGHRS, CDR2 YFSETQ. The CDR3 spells CASSPEGDLRSGNTIYF. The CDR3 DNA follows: TGCGCCAGCAGCCCGGAAGGTGACCTGAGGTCTGGAAACACCATATATTTT.

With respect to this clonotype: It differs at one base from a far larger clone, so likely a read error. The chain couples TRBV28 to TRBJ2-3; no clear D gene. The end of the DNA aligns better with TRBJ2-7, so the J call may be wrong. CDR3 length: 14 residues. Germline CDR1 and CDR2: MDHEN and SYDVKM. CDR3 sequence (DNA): TGTGCCAGCAGTTTATTAGTCAGTGCCTACGGGCAGTACTTC. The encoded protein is CASSLLVSAYGQYF.

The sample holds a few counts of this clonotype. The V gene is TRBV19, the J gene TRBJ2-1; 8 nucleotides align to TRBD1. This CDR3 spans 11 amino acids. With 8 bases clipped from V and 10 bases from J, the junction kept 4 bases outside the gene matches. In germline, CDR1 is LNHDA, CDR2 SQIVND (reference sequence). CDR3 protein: CASGNRGEQFF. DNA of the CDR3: TGTGCCAGTGGCAACAGGGGGGAGCAGTTCTTC.

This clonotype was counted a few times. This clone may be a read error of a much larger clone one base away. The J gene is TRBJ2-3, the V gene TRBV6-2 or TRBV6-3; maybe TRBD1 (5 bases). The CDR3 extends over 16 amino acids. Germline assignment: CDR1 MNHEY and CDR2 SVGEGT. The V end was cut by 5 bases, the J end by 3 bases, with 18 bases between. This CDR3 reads CASSAEAGAGTDTQYF. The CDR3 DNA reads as TGTGCCAGCAGTGCCGAGGCTGGGGCAGGGACAGATACGCAGTATTTT.

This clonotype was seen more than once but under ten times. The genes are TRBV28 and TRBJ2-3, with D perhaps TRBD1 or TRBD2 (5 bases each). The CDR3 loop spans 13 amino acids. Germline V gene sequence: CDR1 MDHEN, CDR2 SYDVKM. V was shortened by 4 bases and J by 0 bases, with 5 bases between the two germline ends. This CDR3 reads CASSWGSTDTQYF. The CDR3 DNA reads TGTGCCAGCAGTTGGGGGAGCACAGATACGCAGTATTTT.

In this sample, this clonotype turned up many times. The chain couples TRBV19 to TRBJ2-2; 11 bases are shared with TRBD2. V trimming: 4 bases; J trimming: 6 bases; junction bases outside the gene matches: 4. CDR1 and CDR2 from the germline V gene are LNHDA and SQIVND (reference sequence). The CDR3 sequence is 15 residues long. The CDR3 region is CASSRLAGFPGELFF. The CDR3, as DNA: TGTGCCAGTAGTAGACTAGCGGGATTCCCCGGGGAGCTGTTTTTT. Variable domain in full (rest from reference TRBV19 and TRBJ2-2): DGGITQSPKYLFRKEGQNVTLSCEQNLNHDAMYWYRQDPGQGLRLIYYSQIVNDFQKGDIAEGYSVSREKKESFPLTVTSAQKNPTAFYLCASSRLAGFPGELFFGEGSRLTVL.

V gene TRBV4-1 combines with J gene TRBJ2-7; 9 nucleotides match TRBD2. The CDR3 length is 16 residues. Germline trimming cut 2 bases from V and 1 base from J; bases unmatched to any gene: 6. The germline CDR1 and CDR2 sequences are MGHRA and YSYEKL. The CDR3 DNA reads TGCGCCAGCAGCCAAAAGTCTAGCGGGATTTCCTACGAGCAGTACTTC. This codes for CASSQKSSGISYEQYF.

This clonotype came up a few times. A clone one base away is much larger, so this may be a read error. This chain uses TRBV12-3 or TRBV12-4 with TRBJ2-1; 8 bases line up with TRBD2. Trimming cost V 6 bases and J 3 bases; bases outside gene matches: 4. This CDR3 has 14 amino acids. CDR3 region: CASREREIYNEQFF. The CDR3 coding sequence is TGTGCCAGCAGAGAGCGGGAGATCTACAATGAGCAGTTCTTC.